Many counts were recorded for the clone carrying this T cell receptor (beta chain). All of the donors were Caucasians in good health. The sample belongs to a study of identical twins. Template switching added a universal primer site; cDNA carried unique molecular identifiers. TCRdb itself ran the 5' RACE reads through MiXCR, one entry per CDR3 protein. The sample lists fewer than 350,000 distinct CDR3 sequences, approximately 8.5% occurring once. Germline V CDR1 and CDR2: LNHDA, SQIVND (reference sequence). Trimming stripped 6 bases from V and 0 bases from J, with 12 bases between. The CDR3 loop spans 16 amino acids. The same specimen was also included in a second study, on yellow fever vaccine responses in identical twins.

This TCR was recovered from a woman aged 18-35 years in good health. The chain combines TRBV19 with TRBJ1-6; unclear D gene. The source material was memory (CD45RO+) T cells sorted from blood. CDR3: CASRENPASYNSPLHF. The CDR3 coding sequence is TGTGCCAGTAGAGAGAACCCAGCCTCCTATAATTCACCCCTCCACTTT.